What follows is one T cell receptor (beta chain) and its context. The source of the sample is a study of technical replicates of blood from a handful of donors. This table comes from immunoSEQ multiplex PCR, and its TCRdb copy is limited to in-frame clones, with some not included. The sample contains approximately 92,000 clones, 95% of which appear only once. This receptor was taken from a human donor in good health. Sequencing input: T cells isolated from PBMCs.

The CDR3 spells CASSDVTSPDNEQFF. The CDR3, as DNA: TGTGCCAGCAGTGACGTGACTTCTCCGGACAATGAGCAGTTCTTC. The chain combines TRBV25-1 with TRBJ2-1; D ambiguous. CDR1 is MGHDK and CDR2 is SYGVNS in the germline V gene. V was cut by 3 bases and J by 5 bases, with 14 bases left in between. The CDR3 runs to 15 residues.